This TCR beta chain is from a study of OX40 agonist ivuxolimab in advanced cancers. Study-level background: Age averaged around 60 years (range roughly 23 to 79), and roughly 80% were male.

Data came from immunoSEQ multiplex PCR; TCRdb stores just in-frame clones and leaves some out. The sample includes over 25,000 clones, approximately 85% of them seen just once. A note on this clone: No antigen is known for it.

Study outcomes and limitations: Certain nonresponding patients likewise had low normalized T-cell clonal expansion. Relative to CD4+, CD8+ T cells held more expanded clones on average.

This CDR3 is built from 13 residues. V gave up 6 bases and J gave up 6 bases, with 14 bases separating them. Looked up from germline, CDR1 is MNHEY and CDR2 is SMNVEV (reference sequence). The receptor comes from an adult with an advanced solid tumor such as melanoma, head and neck, liver or kidney cancer. The chain combines TRBV27 with TRBJ1-2, with a possible D match to TRBD1 (5 bases). The sequencing used CD4+ or CD8+ T cells sorted from blood, collected in a trial of the OX40 agonist ivuxolimab. The CDR3 protein is CASRETAWNGYTF. The CDR3 DNA is TGTGCCAGCAGAGAGACAGCCTGGAATGGCTACACCTTC.